This record concerns one T cell receptor (beta chain) sequence. This clonotype appeared a few times. No cognate antigen has been identified for it. It has no much larger one-base neighbor in the sample; base qualities were not kept. Library preparation was by multiplex PCR. The data were produced on an Illumina HiSeq 4000. TCR beta libraries were built with iRepertoire HTBI primers and Arm-PCR amplification of CDR3 regions. Gel purification was performed on PCR products prior to sequencing. The original pipeline was this. Gene usage analysis of CDR3 amino acid clonotypes relied on the 60 or so TRBV and 13 to 15 TRBJ segments identified across samples. Filtered high-quality paired reads were merged into contigs using COPE and FqMerger. Contigs were aligned with BLAST to IMGT TRBV, TRBD and TRBJ reference genes, and CDR3 was defined per IMGT. Any clonotype with a frequency above 0.1% was counted as a highly expanded clone. Shannon entropy was used to measure repertoire diversity, and the Gini coefficient was used to measure V-J evenness. Public clonotypes were defined as clonotypes shared by more than one individual. The raw public reads went through TCRdb reprocessing: fastp at Q25, MiXCR clone calling, in-frame beta chains kept. Each CDR3 protein gets just one entry, which takes the most common genes and DNA from the rows behind it. These V and J calls originate from TCRdb's pipeline instead of the authors' own analysis. The sample table records 300,000 to 400,000 distinct CDR3 sequences; 16% of these occur just once. The ten largest clones capture approximately 30% of the sample.

The intended sense of this specimen's time point label: newly diagnosed GD, antithyroid drugs for less than 3 months. For both TCR sequencing and RNA sequencing, RNA was extracted from PBMCs in TRIzol. Graves' disease was diagnosed according to American Thyroid Association guidelines. Patients were recruited from an endocrinology department in Xi'an, China. Each patient gave 7 to 9.5 milliliters of peripheral blood, collected in an EDTA anticoagulant tube. PBMCs were isolated by Ficoll Paque Plus density gradient separation without further T cell sorting. An Agilent 2100 Bioanalyzer and agarose gel were used to check RNA quality, while a NanoDrop 2000 measured RNA concentration. The source of the sample is a study of regulatory T cells in long-lasting Graves disease (dated by TCRdb to the early 2020s). About the study as a whole: Antithyroid drugs had been taken for less than 3 months by newly diagnosed Graves' disease patients. Patients with persistent Graves' disease were compared with patients with newly diagnosed Graves' disease using TCR sequencing and RNA sequencing of peripheral blood. The study was registered as a clinical trial and conducted in China. A total of about 33 samples underwent TCR sequencing: approximately 13 from persistent and some 20 from newly diagnosed Graves' disease patients. The research as a whole found: Persistent disease showed preferential use of TRBV28, TRBJ1-2 and TRBJ2-5, whereas newly diagnosed disease favored TRBV20-1 and TRBJ2-1. Only the TCR beta chain was sequenced and analyzed. Because the primary lesion, thyroid tissue, could not be accessed, the study looked at peripheral blood alone. Compared with newly diagnosed patients, persistent Graves' disease patients had lower TCR Shannon entropy and fewer highly expanded clones, which suggests clonal expansion. As a limitation, the authors acknowledged that the small sample size may reduce accuracy. More public clonotypes were shared among persistent patients (around 3,000) than among newly diagnosed patients (more than 950).

V loses 1 base at its end and J loses 8 bases; junction bases beyond the gene matches: 9. Taken from cysteine to phenylalanine, the CDR3 has 15 residues. This entry keeps only the CDR3 DNA: 45 bases, framed from base 1. The germline V gene encodes CDR1 SGHKS and CDR2 YYEKEE (reference sequence). Separately, the same data were catalogued under a study of T cells in Graves' hyperthyroidism and ophthalmopathy. The second paper further reports: Stable Graves' hyperthyroidism was defined as no progression to ophthalmopathy during 18 months of follow-up. Hyperthyroidism patients were newly diagnosed, with disease duration under 2 months, and aged 18 to 65 years. Any patient with an uncontrolled infection, another autoimmune disease, pregnancy or lactation was excluded. Diagnoses were based on clinical symptoms, serum thyroxine and TRAb, thyroid ultrasound and orbital computed tomography. The TCR CDR3 was subjected to a first round of RT-PCR using the HTBI primer set and the Qiagen OneStep RT-PCR kit. Most expanded thyroid clonotypes (frequency above 0.001) were also detected in blood, a finding suggesting that blood repertoires may reflect thyroid immune responses. In cross-validation, a model built on a 13 V-J signature told ophthalmopathy apart from stable hyperthyroidism with under 90% sensitivity and around 83% specificity, and in testing the same model reached 80%/75%. In validation, progression to ophthalmopathy was predicted by the model with roughly 71% sensitivity and around 76% specificity, a median of approximately 7.1 months before onset. To identify TCR V-J signatures that set the groups apart, the researchers used a discovery cohort of more than 95 patients, made up of under 45 with Graves' ophthalmopathy and about 59 with stable Graves' hyperthyroidism. Prospective prediction of ophthalmopathy was tested in an independent validation cohort consisting of fewer than 20 hyperthyroidism patients and around 17 patients who later progressed to ophthalmopathy. The approximately 100 discovery patients were divided at random into training and test sets in a 7:3 ratio. In over five Graves' hyperthyroidism patients, the study also compared T-cell repertoires from thyroid tissue with T-cell repertoires from blood. Following sampling, methimazole starting at 30 mg daily was given to hyperthyroidism patients, and high-dose intravenous methylprednisolone was given to ophthalmopathy patients. The libraries were constructed in a second round of multiplex PCR and then size-selected and purified. Sequencing of the libraries was done on an Illumina HiSeq2000 using paired-end 100 bp reads. Raw data were processed with SOAPnuke, discarding reads with adapters, uncalled bases, mean Phred below 15, or no exact constant-primer or identifier match. High-quality paired reads were merged with COPE v1.2.5, and unique nucleotide sequences were defined as clonotypes. Clonotypes were aligned to IMGT TRBV, TRBD and TRBJ reference segments using MiTCR v1.1. The analysis was restricted to V-J combinations with a frequency above 0.0001, which together covered just over 99% of the repertoires. A TCS score was defined as the ratio of F50 (clonal expansion) to E x V (chaos), with BLOSUM62-based TCRdist applied between CDR3 peptides within each V-J. Welch's t-statistics and random forest reduced fewer than 550 V-J features to roughly 13, which were used in a naive Bayes classifier (R e1071). Sample size was not statistically predetermined, and investigators were not blinded to group allocation. The paper reports TCR Vbeta CDR3 sequencing of approximately 130 peripheral blood samples: 40 to 45 ophthalmopathy, 75 to 80 hyperthyroidism and approximately 17 progressor patients.

Sequenced here: peripheral blood mononuclear cells (PBMCs), sampled at new diagnosis, from a patient treated with antithyroid drugs. The rearrangement combines TRBV5-5 with TRBJ1-1; 9 bases in between match TRBD1. The receptor comes from a man aged 40-55 years with Graves disease. Donor details come from another sample of the same person, matched by shared clones. The nucleotide sequence is given as TGTGCCAGCAGCTTGTCATGGGACAGGGTGCCCGAAGCTTTCTTT. This codes for CASSLSWDRVPEAFF.